This T cell receptor beta chain was obtained from a study of cytomegalovirus exposure and HLA in healthy donors. The CDR3 has 15 residues. V dropped 4 bases and J dropped 2 bases, with 17 bases sitting between them. Germline CDR1 reads GTSNPN; CDR2 reads SVGIG (reference sequence). This PCR relied on a set of 60 Vbeta primers and 13 Jbeta primers. Some clones are missing from TCRdb's copy, which holds only in-frame ones; the method was immunoSEQ multiplex PCR. Of about 110,000 clones in the sample, roughly 15% were seen once. Findings and limits, study-wide: Clonal expansion was found to be greater in HLA-associated TCR beta chains than in equally common others in a later analysis. Earlier findings revealed that most TCR beta V segments proved productive either about 87% or about 30% of the time.

This clone was counted a few times. Its specificity is not known. At collection, donors were nominally healthy, but unrecorded immune exposures were probable. Sequenced input: PBMCs. The rearrangement joins TRBV30 to TRBJ2-5, with D perhaps matching TRBD2 (6 bases). This receptor was obtained from a woman between 18 and 29 years old in good health and CMV-seronegative. The CDR3 DNA is TGTGCCTGGACCATCCGCGGTGGGGGGCAAGAGACCCAGTACTTC. Its protein is CAWTIRGGGQETQYF.